A single sample gave rise to the 5 T cell receptor beta chains below, sequenced in a study of CD8+CD57+ T cells in acquired aplastic anemia. According to the study, genomic DNA was the template for TCR beta VDJ and CDR3 profiling. Via MiXCR, TCRdb re-called the reads, giving one row per CDR3 protein. This table has roughly 80,000 distinct CDR3 sequences, less than 60% appearing once. Sequences were obtained from sorted CD4+, CD8+, or CD8+CD57+ T cells (not recorded which) from PBMCs. The receptor set was obtained from a human donor in good health, serving as a control.

The table lists this clonotype with many counts. The J gene is TRBJ2-1, the V gene TRBV7-6; 13 bases map to TRBD2. Looked up from germline, CDR1 is SGHVS and CDR2 is FNYEAQ. The junction had 3 bases not matched to a gene; V was cut back by 5 bases and J by 5 bases. The CDR3 runs to 15 residues. The CDR3 protein is CASSRLAGGDNEQFF. Here the CDR3 DNA reads TGTGCCAGCAGCCGACTAGCGGGGGGAGACAATGAGCAGTTCTTC.

This clonotype was seen at least ten times. The gene calls are TRBV13 and TRBJ2-7; 11 bases map to TRBD1. The CDR3 has 14 amino acids. V lost 6 bases, J lost 7 bases, and 8 bases stayed unmatched. Per the germline V gene, CDR1 is PRHDT and CDR2 is FYEKMQ (reference sequence). CDR3 residues: CASSSGQGAREQYF. The CDR3 DNA is TGTGCCAGCAGTTCAGGACAGGGGGCGAGGGAGCAGTACTTC.

In its sample, this clonotype was seen many times. The DNA of the CDR3 is TGCGCCAGCAGCCAAGACGGGAGCTTGTCTAGCACAGATACGCAGTATTTT. As protein: CASSQDGSLSSTDTQYF. V gene TRBV4-1 combines with J gene TRBJ2-3; weak D call: TRBD2 (6 bases). Germline values: CDR1 MGHRA, CDR2 YSYEKL. Deletions cut 0 bases from V and 0 bases from J, with 13 bases between. The CDR3 runs to 17 residues.

Points on this clonotype: This may be a read error: a much more frequent sequence differs by one nucleotide. The CDR3 DNA is TGTGCCAGCAGCCTCACAGCCCCGGGGGGGAGTCAGCCCCAGCATTTT. Residues: CASSLTAPGGSQPQHF. This chain joins TRBV4-2 and TRBJ1-5, with a possible D match to TRBD1 (5 bases). Trimming removed 4 bases from V and 6 bases from J, with 19 bases in between. The CDR3 is 16 residues long. CDR1 LGHNA and CDR2 YNFKEQ come from the germline V gene.

This clonotype was recorded many times. The chain couples TRBV4-2 to TRBJ2-7; D is ambiguous. Trimming stripped 2 bases from V and 2 bases from J, with 7 bases between. The CDR3 spans 13 residues. CDR1 and CDR2 (germline): LGHNA, YNFKEQ. In DNA form, the CDR3 reads TGTGCCAGCAGCCAAAACCTAGCCTACGAGCAGTACTTC. Protein product: CASSQNLAYEQYF.